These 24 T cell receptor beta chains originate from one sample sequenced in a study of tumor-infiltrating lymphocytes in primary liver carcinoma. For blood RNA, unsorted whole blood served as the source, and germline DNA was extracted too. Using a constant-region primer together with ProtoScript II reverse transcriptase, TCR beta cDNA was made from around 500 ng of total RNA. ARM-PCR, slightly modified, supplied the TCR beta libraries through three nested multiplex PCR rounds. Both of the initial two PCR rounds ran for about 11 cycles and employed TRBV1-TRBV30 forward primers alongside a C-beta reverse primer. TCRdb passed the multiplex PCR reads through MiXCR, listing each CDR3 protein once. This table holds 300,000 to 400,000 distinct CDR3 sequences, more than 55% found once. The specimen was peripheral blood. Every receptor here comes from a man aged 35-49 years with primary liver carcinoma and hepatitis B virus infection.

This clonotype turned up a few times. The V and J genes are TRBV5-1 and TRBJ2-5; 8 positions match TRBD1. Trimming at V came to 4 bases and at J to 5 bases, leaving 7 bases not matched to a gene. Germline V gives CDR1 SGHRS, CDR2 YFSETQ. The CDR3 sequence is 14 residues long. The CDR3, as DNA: TGCGCCAGCAGCCCGGGACAGGCCGCGGAGACCCAGTACTTC. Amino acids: CASSPGQAAETQYF.

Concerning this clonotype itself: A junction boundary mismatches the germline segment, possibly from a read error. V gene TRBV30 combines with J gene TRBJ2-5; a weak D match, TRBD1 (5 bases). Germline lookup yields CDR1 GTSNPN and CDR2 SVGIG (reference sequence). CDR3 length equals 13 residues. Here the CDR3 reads CARSPTGRKTQYF. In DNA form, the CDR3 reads TGTGCCCGGAGTCCTACAGGTCGTAAGACCCAGTACTTC.

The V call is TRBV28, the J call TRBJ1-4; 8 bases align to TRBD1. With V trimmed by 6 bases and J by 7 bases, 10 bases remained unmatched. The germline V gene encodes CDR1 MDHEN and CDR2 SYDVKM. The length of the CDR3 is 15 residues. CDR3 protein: CASRNQGQGGEKLFF. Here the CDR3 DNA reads TGTGCCAGCAGGAACCAAGGACAGGGCGGTGAAAAACTGTTTTTT.

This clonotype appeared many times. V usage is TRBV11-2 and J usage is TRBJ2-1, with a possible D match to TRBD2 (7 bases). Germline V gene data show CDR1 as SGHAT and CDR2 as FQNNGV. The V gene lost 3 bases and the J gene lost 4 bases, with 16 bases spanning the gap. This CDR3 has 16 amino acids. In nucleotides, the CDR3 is TGTGCCAGCAGCTTGGGGGCGGGGGCTTTTTACAATGAGCAGTTCTTC. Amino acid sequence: CASSLGAGAFYNEQFF.

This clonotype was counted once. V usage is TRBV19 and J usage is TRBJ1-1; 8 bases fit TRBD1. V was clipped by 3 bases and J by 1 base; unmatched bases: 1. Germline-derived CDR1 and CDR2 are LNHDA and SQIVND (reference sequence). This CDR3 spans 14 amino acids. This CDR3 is CASSMGTGNTEAFF. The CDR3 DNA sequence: TGTGCCAGTAGTATGGGGACAGGGAACACTGAAGCTTTCTTT.

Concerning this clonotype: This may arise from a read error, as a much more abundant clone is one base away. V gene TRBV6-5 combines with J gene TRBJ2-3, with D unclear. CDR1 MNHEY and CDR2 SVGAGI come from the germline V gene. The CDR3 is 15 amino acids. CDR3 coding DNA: TGTGTCAGCAGTTACTCACCCTTTAGCACAGATACGCAGTATTTT. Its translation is CVSSYSPFSTDTQYF.

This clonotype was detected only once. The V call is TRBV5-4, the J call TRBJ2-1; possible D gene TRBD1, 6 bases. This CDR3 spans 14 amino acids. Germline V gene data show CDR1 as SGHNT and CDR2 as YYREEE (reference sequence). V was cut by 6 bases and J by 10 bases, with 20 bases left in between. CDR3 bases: TGTGCCAGCACCGCCTGGGGGCCAGCCGCCGAGCAGTTCTTC. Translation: CASTAWGPAAEQFF.

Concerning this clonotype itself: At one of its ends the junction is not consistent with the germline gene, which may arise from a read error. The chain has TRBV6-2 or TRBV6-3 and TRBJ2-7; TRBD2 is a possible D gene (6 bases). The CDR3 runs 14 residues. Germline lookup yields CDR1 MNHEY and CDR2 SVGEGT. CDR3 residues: CASGLLLGPRERYF. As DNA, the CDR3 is TGTGCCAGCGGCCTGCTTTTGGGGCCCCGGGAGCGGTACTTC.

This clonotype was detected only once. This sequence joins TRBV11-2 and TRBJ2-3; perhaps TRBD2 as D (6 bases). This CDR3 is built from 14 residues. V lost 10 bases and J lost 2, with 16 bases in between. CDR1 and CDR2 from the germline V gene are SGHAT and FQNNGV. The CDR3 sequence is CATSRGSVTDTQYF. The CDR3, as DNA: TGTGCCACTAGTCGGGGGTCAGTCACAGATACGCAGTATTTT.

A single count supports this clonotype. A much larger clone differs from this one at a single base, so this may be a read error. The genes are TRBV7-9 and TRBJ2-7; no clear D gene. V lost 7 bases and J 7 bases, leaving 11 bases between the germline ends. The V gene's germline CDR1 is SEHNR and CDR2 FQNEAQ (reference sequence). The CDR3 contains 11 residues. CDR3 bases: TGTGCCAGCACCTCGGTGCGGGAGCAGTACTTC. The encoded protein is CASTSVREQYF.

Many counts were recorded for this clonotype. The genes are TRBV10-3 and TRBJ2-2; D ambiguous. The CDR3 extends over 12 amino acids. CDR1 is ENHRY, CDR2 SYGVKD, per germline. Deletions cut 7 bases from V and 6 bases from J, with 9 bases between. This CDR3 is CAITPGPGELFF. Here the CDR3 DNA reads TGTGCCATCACCCCCGGGCCCGGGGAGCTGTTTTTT.

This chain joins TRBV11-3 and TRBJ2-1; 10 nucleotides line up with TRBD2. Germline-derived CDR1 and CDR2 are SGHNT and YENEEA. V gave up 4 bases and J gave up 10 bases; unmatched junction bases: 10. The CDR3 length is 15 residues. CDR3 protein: CASSSSLAGVGEQFF. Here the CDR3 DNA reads TGTGCCAGCAGCTCTAGTCTAGCGGGAGTTGGAGAGCAGTTCTTC.

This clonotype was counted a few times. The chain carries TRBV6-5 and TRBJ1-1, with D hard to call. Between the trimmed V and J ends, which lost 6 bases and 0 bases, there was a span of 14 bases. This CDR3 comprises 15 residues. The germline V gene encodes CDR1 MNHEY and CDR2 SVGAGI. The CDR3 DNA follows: TGTGCCAGCAGGCCTATCATACTCGTGAACACTGAAGCTTTCTTT. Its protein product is CASRPIILVNTEAFF.

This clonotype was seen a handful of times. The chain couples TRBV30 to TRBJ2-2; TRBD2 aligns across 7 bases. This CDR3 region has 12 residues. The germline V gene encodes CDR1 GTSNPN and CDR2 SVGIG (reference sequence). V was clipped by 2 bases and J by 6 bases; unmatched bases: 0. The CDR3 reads CAWSRGAGELFF. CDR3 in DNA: TGTGCCTGGAGTCGGGGGGCCGGGGAGCTGTTTTTT. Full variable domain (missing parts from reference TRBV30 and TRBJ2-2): SQTIHQWPATLVQPVGSPLSLECTVEGTSNPNLYWYRQAAGRGLQLLFYSVGIGQISSEVPQNLSASRPQDRQFILSSKKLLLSDSGFYLCAWSRGAGELFFGEGSRLTVL.

CDR3 DNA: TGTGCCAGCAGCTTAATGGCAGGGGCAAGCAATGAGCAGTTCTTC. Amino acid sequence: CASSLMAGASNEQFF. The chain has TRBV5-4 and TRBJ2-1; TRBD1 might be the D (6 bases). Germline CDR1 is SGHNT and CDR2 is YYREEE (reference sequence). Trimming stripped 2 bases from V and 6 bases from J, with 15 bases between. This CDR3 contains 15 residues.

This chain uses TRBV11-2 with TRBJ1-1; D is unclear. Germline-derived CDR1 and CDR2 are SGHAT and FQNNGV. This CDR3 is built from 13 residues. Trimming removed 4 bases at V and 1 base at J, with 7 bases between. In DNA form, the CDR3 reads TGTGCCAGCAGCTCCGACGGGAACACTGAAGCTTTCTTT. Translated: CASSSDGNTEAFF.

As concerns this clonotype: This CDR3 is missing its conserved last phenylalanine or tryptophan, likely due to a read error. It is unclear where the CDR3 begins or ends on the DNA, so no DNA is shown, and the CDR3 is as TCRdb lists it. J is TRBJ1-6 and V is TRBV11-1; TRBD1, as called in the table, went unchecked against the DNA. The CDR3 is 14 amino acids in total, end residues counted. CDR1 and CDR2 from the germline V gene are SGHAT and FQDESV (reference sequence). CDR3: CASKMGQGESPLYS.

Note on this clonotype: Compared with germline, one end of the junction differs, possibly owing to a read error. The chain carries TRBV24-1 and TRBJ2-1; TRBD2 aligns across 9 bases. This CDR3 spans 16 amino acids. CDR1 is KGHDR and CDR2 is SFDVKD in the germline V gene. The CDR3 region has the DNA TGTGCCACCTGTGATCCCATAGCGGGAGTGGTCCATGAGCAGTTCTTC. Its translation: CATCDPIAGVVHEQFF.

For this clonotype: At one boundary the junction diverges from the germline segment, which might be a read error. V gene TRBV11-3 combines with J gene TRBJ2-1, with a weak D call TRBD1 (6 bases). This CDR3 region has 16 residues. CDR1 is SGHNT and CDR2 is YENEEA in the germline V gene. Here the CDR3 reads CASSLNSPGTRGEQFF. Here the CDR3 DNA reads TGTGCTAGCAGCTTAAATTCCCCCGGGACAAGGGGTGAGCAGTTCTTC. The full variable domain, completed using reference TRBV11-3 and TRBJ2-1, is EAGVVQSPRYKIIEKKQPVAFWCNPISGHNTLYWYLQNLGQGPELLIRYENEEAVDDSQLPKDRFSAERLKGVDSTLKIQPAELGDSAVYLCASSLNSPGTRGEQFFGPGTRLTVL.

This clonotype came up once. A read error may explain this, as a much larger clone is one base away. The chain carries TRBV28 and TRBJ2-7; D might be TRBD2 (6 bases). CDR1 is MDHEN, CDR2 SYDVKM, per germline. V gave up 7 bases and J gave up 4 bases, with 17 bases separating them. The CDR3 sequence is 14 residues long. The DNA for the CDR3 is TGTGCCAGCAAGTCTCCGGGAGTCTCTTACGAGCAGTACTTC. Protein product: CASKSPGVSYEQYF.

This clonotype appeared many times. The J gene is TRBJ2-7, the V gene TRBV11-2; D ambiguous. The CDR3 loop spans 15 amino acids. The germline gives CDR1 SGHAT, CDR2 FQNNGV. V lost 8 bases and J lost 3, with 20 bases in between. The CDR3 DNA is TGTGCCAGCGGGGAATTAAGGGTGAGGAGCTACGAGCAGTACTTC. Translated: CASGELRVRSYEQYF.

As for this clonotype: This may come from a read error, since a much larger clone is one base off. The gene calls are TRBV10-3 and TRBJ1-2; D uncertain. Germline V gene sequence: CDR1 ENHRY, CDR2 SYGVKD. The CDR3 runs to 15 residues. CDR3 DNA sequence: TGTGCCATCAGTGAGGTCCCCGGGGTGGGCTATGGCTGCACCTTC. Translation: CAISEVPGVGYGCTF.

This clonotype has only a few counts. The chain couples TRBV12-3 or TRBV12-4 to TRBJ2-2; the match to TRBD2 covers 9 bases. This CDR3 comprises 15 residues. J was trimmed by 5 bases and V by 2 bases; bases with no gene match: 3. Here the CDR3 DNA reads TGTGCCAGCAGTTTAAACGCGGGAGGGACCGGGGAGCTGTTTTTT. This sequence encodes CASSLNAGGTGELFF.

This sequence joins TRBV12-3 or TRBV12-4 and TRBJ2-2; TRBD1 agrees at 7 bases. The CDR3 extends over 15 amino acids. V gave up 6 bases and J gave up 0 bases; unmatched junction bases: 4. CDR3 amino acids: CASSLTGSNTGELFF. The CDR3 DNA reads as TGTGCCAGCAGCCTGACAGGGTCGAACACCGGGGAGCTGTTTTTT.